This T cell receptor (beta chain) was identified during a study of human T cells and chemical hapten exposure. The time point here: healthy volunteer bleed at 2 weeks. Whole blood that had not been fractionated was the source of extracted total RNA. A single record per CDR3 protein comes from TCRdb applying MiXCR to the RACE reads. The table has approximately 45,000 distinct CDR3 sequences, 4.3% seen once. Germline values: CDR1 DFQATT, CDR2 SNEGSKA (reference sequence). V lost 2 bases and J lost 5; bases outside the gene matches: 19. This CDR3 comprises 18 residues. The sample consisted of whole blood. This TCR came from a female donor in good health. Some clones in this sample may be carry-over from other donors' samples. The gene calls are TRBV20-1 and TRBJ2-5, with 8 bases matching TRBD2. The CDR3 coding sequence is TGCAGTGCTAGACAGAGGAGAGCGGGGGCCACGTGGTGGGAGACCCAGTACTTC. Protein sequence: CSARQRRAGATWWETQYF.